This T cell receptor (beta chain) was sequenced during a study of blood T cell repertoires in COVID-19. Across the whole study: Donors in the United States, Italy and Spain gave samples during acute or convalescent COVID-19. The cDNA or gDNA used as material had been derived from T cells, B-cell-depleted T cells, or PBMCs.

As handled by the study authors: Counts of nucleated cells, estimated from reference gene primer amplification, were obtained. TCRdb's copy holds only in-frame clones and misses some; the assay was immunoSEQ multiplex PCR. The V and J calls and clone size are taken from that table; D and trimming were inferred from the DNA. Here the sample spans approximately 65,000 clones, around three quarters being singletons. Germline CDR1 is MNHEY and CDR2 is SMNVEV (reference sequence). V shed 5 bases and J 9 bases; nucleotides not matched to a gene: 12. The CDR3 has 16 residues. The sequenced material came from peripheral blood. The receptor's source is a human donor in a cohort sampled during active COVID-19. The gene calls are TRBV27 and TRBJ1-6; 8 nucleotides line up with TRBD1. This chain's CDR3 is CASSPLARQGTSPLHF. The CDR3 coding sequence is TGTGCCAGCAGTCCACTCGCGAGACAGGGGACTTCACCCCTCCACTTT.